The 4 T cell receptor beta chains listed next were all sequenced from one sample in a study of a mutant IDH1 vaccine in newly diagnosed glioma. Time point noted: week 47, end of study. A 20-mer mutant IDH1 peptide at 300 ug was injected subcutaneously with topical imiquimod. TCRdb keeps only in-frame clones here, not all; method: immunoSEQ multiplex PCR. Of about 94,000 clones in the sample, under 90% were seen once. These TCRs are of unknown antigen specificity. Sequences were derived from PBMCs, sampled from a glioma patient whose treatment included an IDH1 peptide vaccine. The receptors originated from a woman between 45 and 60 years old with glioma.

CDR3 residues: CASKGDGGYEQYF. Written as DNA, the CDR3 is TGTGCCAGTAAGGGTGATGGAGGTTACGAGCAGTACTTC. The chain couples TRBV19 to TRBJ2-7; the D gene is possibly TRBD2 (5 bases). The CDR3 runs to 13 residues. CDR1 is LNHDA, CDR2 SQIVND, per germline (reference sequence). V lost 7 bases and J lost 4, with 14 bases in between.

The chain has TRBV5-1 and TRBJ2-3; 9 bases are a match to TRBD1. Germline assignment: CDR1 SGHRS and CDR2 YFSETQ. Trimming took 1 base from V and 2 from J; bases not matched to a gene: 11. This CDR3 is built from 18 residues. The CDR3 DNA follows: TGCGCCAGCAGCTTGCAACCCACCGGGACAGGGTACACAGATACGCAGTATTTT. This encodes CASSLQPTGTGYTDTQYF. The entire variable domain, with the rest obtained from reference TRBV5-1 and TRBJ2-3, is as follows: KAGVTQTPRYLIKTRGQQVTLSCSPISGHRSVSWYQQTPGQGLQFLFEYFSETQRNKGNFPGRFSGRQFSNSRSEMNVSTLELGDSALYLCASSLQPTGTGYTDTQYFGPGTRLTVL.

J is TRBJ1-1 and V is TRBV11-2; no reliable D call. This CDR3 comprises 15 residues. From germline, CDR1 is SGHAT and CDR2 FQNNGV. Trimming removed 7 bases from V and 1 base from J, with 16 bases in between. Here the CDR3 reads CASIVRLGRNTEAFF. For the CDR3, the DNA is TGTGCCAGCATAGTTAGATTAGGGCGGAACACTGAAGCTTTCTTT. Full variable domain (missing parts from reference TRBV11-2 and TRBJ1-1): EAGVAQSPRYKIIEKRQSVAFWCNPISGHATLYWYQQILGQGPKLLIQFQNNGVVDDSQLPKDRFSAERLKGVDSTLKIQPAKLEDSAVYLCASIVRLGRNTEAFFGQGTRLTVV.

This clone has just one count. This chain links TRBV5-1 with TRBJ2-7, with unresolved D. Trimming took off 0 bases at V and 2 bases at J, with 9 bases between the two ends. This CDR3 is 14 amino acids long. Germline CDR1 and CDR2: SGHRS and YFSETQ. Here the CDR3 reads CASSLVAGPYEQYF. The CDR3 nucleotides are TGCGCCAGCAGCTTGGTGGCCGGTCCCTACGAGCAGTACTTC.